This TCR beta chain was observed in a study of neurological immune-mediated disorders. Study conclusions and caveats: The study found the most TCR clonal expansion in HTLV-1-associated myelopathy and the least in multiple sclerosis, below healthy controls. Expanded clones shared no CDR3 amino acid sequences across subjects, suggesting private repertoires in all groups.

The authors produced cDNA by 5'RACE using 10-nucleotide random UMIs. The yield of each sequencing run was over 200 million TCR-beta sequences from 15-18 subjects. From the 5' RACE reads, TCRdb called clonotypes with MiXCR, one entry per CDR3 protein. The repertoire has roughly 70,000 distinct CDR3 sequences, about 4% of them found once; the top ten carry 1.3%. This clonotype was counted many times. Its target is unknown. This receptor was identified in a man aged 25-45 years with multiple sclerosis. The specimen sequenced was PBMCs.

The chain's CDR3 is CSVEDFGPSSTDTQYF. CDR3 bases: TGCAGCGTTGAAGATTTCGGCCCGTCTAGCACAGATACGCAGTATTTT. This sequence joins TRBV29-1 and TRBJ2-3; D not certain. Germline V lookup: CDR1 SQVTM, CDR2 ANQGSEA. Trimming took 0 bases from V and 0 from J, leaving 13 bases between them. The CDR3 has 16 residues.